The entry that follows covers one T cell receptor beta chain sequence. Its cognate antigen is unknown. It is likely a read error, because the conserved phenylalanine at the end of the CDR3 is missing. The DNA is omitted, as the CDR3 cannot be located on it reliably, and the CDR3 follows TCRdb's listing. The sample belongs to a study of tumor and adjacent non-tumor tissue in lung cancer. At the level of the study: There were about twelve adenocarcinoma, a couple of squamous cell carcinoma and 1 small cell lung cancer cases. Study-wide points: Normal lung showed higher cumulative top 100 clone frequency than tumor. TCR diversity was significantly greater in tumor than normal lung tissue.

Three rounds of nested PCR, following a modified ARM-PCR protocol, produced the TCRbeta library. TCRdb re-called the multiplex PCR reads through MiXCR, storing one row per CDR3 protein. The data contain some 74,000 distinct CDR3 sequences, 72% of them singletons. RNA was extracted from bulk tissue without any cell sorting. Donors were chemotherapy-naive, newly diagnosed lung cancer surgical patients in China, August–late 2014. The receptor was isolated from a woman aged 40-49 years with non-small cell lung cancer. The specimen was lung tumor tissue.

CDR3 protein: CVSSYSQDYEPYI. This chain links TRBV6-2 or TRBV6-3 with TRBJ2-7. Looked up from germline, CDR1 is MNHEY and CDR2 is SVGEGT. Including both end residues, the CDR3 is 13 amino acids long.